One sample yielded the 28 T cell receptor beta chains listed below, sequenced in a study of chemoradiotherapy in HPV16-positive cancers. Profiled with immunoSEQ multiplex PCR; TCRdb holds only in-frame clones, not every one. The table shows some 11,000 clones, with 55% to 65% occurring only once. The sample was taken from a patient who underwent chemoradiotherapy. The receptors stem from a human donor with HPV-associated anogenital cancer.

This clone is labeled as large. The rearrangement uses TRBV2 and TRBJ1-5; 9 nucleotides line up with TRBD1. Looked up from germline, CDR1 is SNHLY and CDR2 is FYNNEI. Losses at the gene ends were 7 bases for V and 0 bases for J; bases not matched to a gene: 13. This CDR3 spans 18 amino acids. The CDR3 bases are TGTGCCAGCAATCCGACAGGGGGAAGTTCCCATAGCAATCAGCCCCAGCATTTT. This encodes CASNPTGGSSHSNQPQHF. The variable domain in full, completed from reference TRBV2 and TRBJ1-5, reads EPEVTQTPSHQVTQMGQEVILRCVPISNHLYFYWYRQILGQKVEFLVSFYNNEISEKSEIFDDQFSVERPDGSNFTLKIRSTKLEDSAMYFCASNPTGGSSHSNQPQHFGDGTRLSIL.

This clone was seen a few times. The chain carries TRBV29-1 and TRBJ1-4; 8 positions match TRBD1. Germline CDR1 and CDR2: SQVTM and ANQGSEA. The V segment lost 2 bases and the J segment 8 bases; nucleotides outside the gene matches: 10. This CDR3 has 15 amino acids. CDR3 region: CSVESGRGDREKLFF. The CDR3 DNA sequence: TGCAGCGTTGAAAGCGGCAGGGGGGACAGGGAAAAACTGTTTTTT.

The chain carries TRBV23-1 and TRBJ2-5, with 10 bases fitting TRBD2. TRBV23-1 is an ORF, and what it does is uncertain. The V and J ends lost 4 bases and 1 base, in that order; junction bases with no gene match: 3. The CDR3 runs 15 residues. The CDR3 sequence is CASSPGLAVQETQYF. CDR3 nucleotides: TGCGCCAGCAGTCCCGGACTAGCGGTCCAAGAGACCCAGTACTTC.

On this clone itself: Other DNA sequences of this sample code for an identical CDR3. The rearrangement links TRBV30 to TRBJ1-2, with TRBD1 as a possible D gene (6 bases). The V end was cut by 2 bases, the J end by 3 bases, with 10 bases between. The CDR3 loop spans 13 amino acids. The germline V gene encodes CDR1 GTSNPN and CDR2 SVGIG (reference sequence). The chain's CDR3 is CAWSPQGDYGYTF. In DNA, the CDR3 is TGTGCCTGGAGTCCACAGGGTGACTATGGCTACACCTTC.

The chain has TRBV6-4 and TRBJ2-1; TRBD2 matches 7 bases. CDR1 is MRHNA, CDR2 SNTAGT, per germline. The CDR3 is 13 residues long. The trim removed 2 bases at V and 13 bases at J, leaving 8 bases unmatched. For the CDR3, the DNA is TGTGCCAGCAGTGACGACGAGCGGGGATTTCAGTTCTTC. It translates to CASSDDERGFQFF.

In this sample, this clone is large. The V gene is TRBV27, the J gene TRBJ1-2; 10 nucleotides match TRBD1. This CDR3 has 14 amino acids. J lost 6 bases, V lost 5 bases, and 6 bases had no gene match. The germline CDR1 and CDR2 sequences are MNHEY and SMNVEV (reference sequence). CDR3 DNA: TGTGCCAGCAGTATACTAGGGACAGGGGATGGCTACACCTTC. The encoded protein is CASSILGTGDGYTF.

The chain joins TRBV10-2 to TRBJ1-5, with 10 positions matching TRBD1. Trimming removed 5 bases from V and 7 bases from J; junction bases left unmatched: 2. Germline CDR1 and CDR2: WSHSY and SAAADI. This CDR3 has 13 residues. CDR3 coding DNA: TGCGCCAGCAGTCTGGGACAGGGGCAGCCCCAGCATTTT. Translated, it gives CASSLGQGQPQHF.

The chain has TRBV7-2 and TRBJ1-5; D unclear. V was pared by 5 bases and J by 9 bases, with 11 bases between. From germline, CDR1 is SGHTA and CDR2 FQGNSA. CDR3 size: 12 residues. The DNA of the CDR3 is TGTGCCAGCAGCCCCTTTCAGGCGCCCCAGCATTTT. It is translated as CASSPFQAPQHF. Full variable domain (remainder filled in from reference TRBV7-2 and TRBJ1-5): GAGVSQSPSNKVTEKGKDVELRCDPISGHTALYWYRQSLGQGLEFLIYFQGNSAPDKSGLPSDRFSAERTGGSVSTLTIQRTQQEDSAVYLCASSPFQAPQHFGDGTRLSIL.

This rearrangement joins TRBV27 to TRBJ2-2, with D uncertain. Germline CDR1 reads MNHEY; CDR2 reads SMNVEV (reference sequence). V was clipped by 4 bases and J by 3 bases, with 6 bases between them. There are 13 residues in the CDR3. The DNA for the CDR3 is TGTGCCAGCAGTTCCCCGCACACCGGGGAGCTGTTTTTT. Its protein product is CASSSPHTGELFF.

V and J are TRBV25-1 and TRBJ2-1; D gene unclear. The ends were cut back, 4 bases at V and 4 bases at J, with 5 bases in the middle. Germline values: CDR1 MGHDK, CDR2 SYGVNS. This CDR3 is built from 12 residues. Here the CDR3 DNA reads TGTGCCAGCAGTGCGCAATACAATGAGCAGTTCTTC. Encoded protein: CASSAQYNEQFF.

This clone has just one count. The chain links TRBV29-1 to TRBJ2-1; the match to TRBD2 covers 8 bases. Per germline, CDR1 SQVTM and CDR2 ANQGSEA. This CDR3 comprises 16 residues. Trimming at V came to 7 bases and at J to 6 bases, leaving 17 bases not matched to a gene. The CDR3: CSAGGGPGLDPNEQFF. For the CDR3, the DNA is TGCAGCGCCGGGGGGGGCCCGGGACTAGACCCCAATGAGCAGTTCTTC.

The CDR3 nucleotides read TGTGCCAGCTCACCAAGACAGGGGGACCAGCCCCAGCATTTT. Translated: CASSPRQGDQPQHF. The chain uses TRBV18 and TRBJ1-5; TRBD1 aligns across 9 bases. CDR1 and CDR2 from the germline V gene are KGHSH and LQKENI. The CDR3 sequence is 14 residues long. Trimming at V came to 2 bases and at J to 7 bases, leaving 3 bases not matched to a gene.

The genes are TRBV7-2 and TRBJ2-1; D not resolved. V was pared by 5 bases and J by 6 bases, with 14 bases between. In germline, CDR1 is SGHTA, CDR2 FQGNSA. This CDR3 spans 14 amino acids. CDR3 in DNA: TGTGCCAGCAGCGACCGATCACTCGGCAATGAGCAGTTCTTC. The encoded protein is CASSDRSLGNEQFF.

The chain links TRBV7-8 to TRBJ1-6; D is undetermined. Germline CDR1 SGHVS, CDR2 FQNEAQ. The CDR3 extends over 17 amino acids. The ends were cut back, 5 bases at V and 0 bases at J, with 14 bases in the middle. The CDR3 spells CASSIWRMSSYNSPLHF. The CDR3, as DNA: TGTGCCAGCAGCATATGGAGGATGAGCTCCTATAATTCACCCCTCCACTTT.

This chain links TRBV25-1 with TRBJ2-4, with a possible D match to TRBD1 (6 bases). There are 18 residues in the CDR3. V dropped 4 bases and J dropped 1 base, with 20 bases sitting between them. Germline CDR1 MGHDK, CDR2 SYGVNS. CDR3 residues: CASSALGDNTRAKNIQYF. The CDR3 region has the DNA TGTGCCAGCAGTGCCCTAGGGGACAATACGAGGGCCAAAAACATTCAGTACTTC.

The sample holds a few counts of this clone. The rearrangement uses TRBV4-2 and TRBJ1-1; no reliable D call. V was cut by 2 bases and J by 3 bases, with 7 bases left in between. Germline V gene sequence: CDR1 LGHNA, CDR2 YNFKEQ. This CDR3 comprises 13 residues. CDR3 sequence: CASSQRWDTEAFF. As DNA, the CDR3 is TGTGCCAGCAGCCAAAGGTGGGACACTGAAGCTTTCTTT.

This rearrangement joins TRBV5-1 to TRBJ2-6; D gene uncertain. This CDR3 is 15 amino acids long. Germline CDR1 and CDR2: SGHRS and YFSETQ. Trimming stripped 5 bases from V and 2 bases from J, with 11 bases between. The CDR3 loop reads CASRGPGTGANVLTF. The CDR3 nucleotides read TGCGCCAGCAGGGGCCCTGGAACTGGGGCCAACGTCCTGACTTTC.

The chain combines TRBV19 with TRBJ1-4; no clear D gene. The CDR3 has 13 residues. The V gene's germline CDR1 is LNHDA and CDR2 SQIVND (reference sequence). The CDR3 protein is CASRTATNEKLFF. DNA for the CDR3: TGTGCGTCGCGGACGGCAACTAATGAAAAACTGTTTTTT. Using reference TRBV19 and TRBJ1-4 for the parts outside the CDR3, the full variable domain is DGGITQSPKYLFRKEGQNVTLSCEQNLNHDAMYWYRQDPGQGLRLIYYSQIVNDFQKGDIAEGYSVSREKKESFPLTVTSAQKNPTAFYLCASRTATNEKLFFGSGTQLSVL.

The chain has TRBV6-5 and TRBJ1-2; tentatively, D is TRBD1 (6 bases). V was pared by 5 bases and J by 7 bases, with 14 bases between. The CDR3 is 13 amino acids. Looked up from germline, CDR1 is MNHEY and CDR2 is SVGAGI. This CDR3 is CASSADREVGYTF. In DNA form, the CDR3 reads TGTGCCAGCAGTGCGGACAGAGAAGTTGGCTACACCTTC.

This chain connects TRBV5-1 to TRBJ1-4, with a tentative D call TRBD1 (5 bases). Germline V gene lookup returns CDR1 SGHRS and CDR2 YFSETQ. The V gene lost 4 bases and the J gene lost 13 bases, with 14 bases spanning the gap. The CDR3 contains 12 residues. The CDR3 DNA sequence: TGCGCCAGCAGCCAGGGCCAGGGAGTACTGTTTTTT. Translated: CASSQGQGVLFF.

The gene calls are TRBV5-4 and TRBJ1-1; maybe TRBD1 (5 bases). The V end lost 3 bases, the J end lost 7 bases, and 10 bases lay between the germline ends. This CDR3 has 12 residues. Germline CDR1 reads SGHNT; CDR2 reads YYREEE (reference sequence). The CDR3 region has the DNA TGTGCCAGCAGCTCCCCGGACATTGAAGCTTTCTTT. Translated, it gives CASSSPDIEAFF.

This clone appeared a few times. The chain employs TRBV7-2 and TRBJ2-2, with D possibly being TRBD2 (5 bases). The germline V and J ends were trimmed by 4 bases and 0 bases, with 15 bases remaining between them. The CDR3 is made up of 17 amino acids. Germline V gene lookup returns CDR1 SGHTA and CDR2 FQGNSA. CDR3 sequence reads: CASSSGSIATNTGELFF. CDR3 nucleotide sequence: TGTGCCAGCAGCTCGGGGTCTATAGCGACGAACACCGGGGAGCTGTTTTTT.

J is TRBJ1-4 and V is TRBV6-5, with no clear D. The germline V and J ends were trimmed by 6 bases and 11 bases, with 13 bases remaining between them. This CDR3 spans 12 amino acids. The germline V gene encodes CDR1 MNHEY and CDR2 SVGAGI. The CDR3 loop reads CASSLLGGKLFF. CDR3 sequence (DNA): TGTGCCAGCAGCTTGCTGGGAGGTAAACTGTTTTTT.

This clone appeared a single time. The chain links TRBV19 to TRBJ2-7; the D gene is possibly TRBD1 (6 bases). Trimming took 6 bases from V and 2 from J, leaving 17 bases between them. Per the germline V gene, CDR1 is LNHDA and CDR2 is SQIVND (reference sequence). This CDR3 contains 15 residues. This CDR3 reads CASSLQGSRAYEQYF. The CDR3 DNA is TGTGCCAGTAGCCTACAGGGTTCAAGGGCCTACGAGCAGTACTTC.

The V call is TRBV2, the J call TRBJ1-1; D is unresolved. Per the germline V gene, CDR1 is SNHLY and CDR2 is FYNNEI. Trimming took off 6 bases at V and 4 bases at J, with 12 bases between the two ends. This CDR3 has 13 amino acids. The DNA of the CDR3 is TGTGCCAGCAGCGCCTCGGTCCGCACTGAAGCTTTCTTT. Translation gives CASSASVRTEAFF.

This chain joins TRBV9 and TRBJ2-2; D is uncertain. CDR3 length: 16 amino acids. Germline values: CDR1 SGDLS, CDR2 YYNGEE. Trimming stripped 3 bases from V and 7 bases from J, with 19 bases between. CDR3 loop: CASSAPTGLVSGELFF. As DNA, the CDR3 is TGTGCCAGCAGCGCCCCGACCGGTCTGGTGAGCGGGGAGCTGTTTTTT.

V is TRBV11-2 and J is TRBJ2-5, with a weak D call TRBD2 (5 bases). Per germline, CDR1 SGHAT and CDR2 FQNNGV. The CDR3 is 13 amino acids. The V end was cut by 5 bases, the J end by 3 bases, with 10 bases between. In DNA, the CDR3 is TGTGCCAGCAGCCCCCCGGGAAAAGAGACCCAGTACTTC. It codes for CASSPPGKETQYF.

This clone was picked up a small number of times. The chain links TRBV7-2 to TRBJ2-1; 12 bases line up with TRBD2. The junction had 2 bases not matched to a gene; V was cut back by 5 bases and J by 3 bases. Germline assignment: CDR1 SGHTA and CDR2 FQGNSA. This CDR3 is 15 amino acids long. The CDR3 loop is CASSQLAGGYNEQFF. In DNA form, the CDR3 reads TGTGCCAGCAGCCAACTAGCGGGGGGCTACAATGAGCAGTTCTTC.